This entry lists 20 T cell receptor beta chains sequenced from one sample in a study of cytomegalovirus exposure and HLA in healthy donors. Primers for the PCR totalled 60 Vbeta and 13 Jbeta. Repertoires were generated with immunoSEQ multiplex PCR, while TCRdb's copy carries only in-frame clones and drops some. The sample includes over 100,000 clones, just under 70% seen only once; the top ten take under 6.5%. Sample: PBMCs. The receptors stem from a woman between 65 and 79 years old in good health and CMV-seropositive.

The chain is built from TRBV5-8 and TRBJ2-2; TRBD2 agrees at 11 bases. The CDR3 spans 18 residues. The germline CDR1 and CDR2 sequences are SGHTS and YDEGEE. The junction had 4 bases not matched to a gene; V was cut back by 0 bases and J by 0 bases. In DNA, the CDR3 is TGTGCCAGCAGCTTGGCTGCGACTAGCGGGACGAACACCGGGGAGCTGTTTTTT. This gives the protein CASSLAATSGTNTGELFF.

This clone was seen only a few times. V usage is TRBV10-3 and J usage is TRBJ1-1, with 7 positions matching TRBD1. The J segment lost 4 bases and the V segment lost 10 bases, leaving 9 bases of the junction unmatched. The CDR3 extends over 13 amino acids. Looked up from germline, CDR1 is ENHRY and CDR2 is SYGVKD. The CDR3 loop is CATTDRVGTEAFF. CDR3 coding DNA: TGTGCCACCACTGACAGGGTTGGCACTGAAGCTTTCTTT.

The V and J genes are TRBV2 and TRBJ2-7, with 8 positions matching TRBD2. In germline, CDR1 is SNHLY, CDR2 FYNNEI. V lost 2 bases, J lost 4 bases, and 7 bases stayed unmatched. The length of the CDR3 is 15 residues. CDR3 in DNA: TGTGCCAGCAGTGAACCTGGCGGGGGGAAATACGAGCAGTACTTC. Protein sequence: CASSEPGGGKYEQYF.

This clone has just a few counts. The rearrangement links TRBV15 to TRBJ2-1; the match to TRBD2 covers 8 bases. Germline trimming cut 2 bases from V and 5 bases from J; bases unmatched to any gene: 8. The CDR3 is 16 residues long. Germline V gives CDR1 LNHNV, CDR2 YYDKDF (reference sequence). The CDR3 DNA follows: TGTGCCACCAGCAGATCCGGGACTAGGTCAAACAATGAGCAGTTCTTC. Translation gives CATSRSGTRSNNEQFF.

The sample holds one count of this clone. V usage is TRBV6-5 and J usage is TRBJ2-2; D uncertain. Germline CDR1 is MNHEY and CDR2 is SVGAGI. V dropped 9 bases and J dropped 3 bases, with 11 bases sitting between them. This CDR3 spans 13 amino acids. This chain's CDR3 is CASSLLDTGELFF. CDR3 coding DNA: TGTGCCAGTAGCTTGTTGGACACCGGGGAGCTGTTTTTT.

About this clone: This CDR3 is also generated by other DNA sequences in the sample. The V call is TRBV5-1, the J call TRBJ2-7, with 7 bases lining up with TRBD2. Germline V gene lookup returns CDR1 SGHRS and CDR2 YFSETQ. V lost 0 bases to trimming and J lost 5 bases; unmatched junction nucleotides: 2. CDR3 length: 13 amino acids. CDR3 loop: CASSLGLADEQYF. CDR3 DNA sequence: TGCGCCAGCAGCTTGGGGCTAGCGGACGAGCAGTACTTC. Complete variable domain (other parts from reference TRBV5-1 and TRBJ2-7): KAGVTQTPRYLIKTRGQQVTLSCSPISGHRSVSWYQQTPGQGLQFLFEYFSETQRNKGNFPGRFSGRQFSNSRSEMNVSTLELGDSALYLCASSLGLADEQYFGPGTRLTVT.

In DNA, the CDR3 is TGTGCCAGCAGCTATAGGACAGGGCCCTACGAGCAGTACTTC. Its protein product is CASSYRTGPYEQYF. V usage is TRBV5-6 and J usage is TRBJ2-7; 8 nucleotides agree with TRBD1. CDR3 size: 14 residues. With V trimmed by 3 bases and J by 2 bases, 4 bases remained unmatched. The germline V gene encodes CDR1 SGHDT and CDR2 YYEEEE. The complete variable domain, with remaining parts taken from reference TRBV5-6 and TRBJ2-7, reads DAGVTQSPTHLIKTRGQQVTLRCSPKSGHDTVSWYQQALGQGPQFIFQYYEEEERQRGNFPDRFSGHQFPNYSSELNVNALLLGDSALYLCASSYRTGPYEQYFGPGTRLTVT.

The chain recombines TRBV25-1 with TRBJ2-3, with 10 bases matching TRBD2. V was pared by 4 bases and J by 2 bases, with 9 bases of the junction left unmatched. CDR3 length equals 17 residues. Germline V gene data show CDR1 as MGHDK and CDR2 as SYGVNS. The CDR3 here is CASSVPGTSEVTDTQYF. CDR3 bases: TGTGCCAGCAGTGTCCCAGGGACTAGCGAAGTCACAGATACGCAGTATTTT.

The rearrangement joins TRBV5-8 to TRBJ1-4; D call uncertain. Trimming removed 4 bases from V and 7 bases from J, with 8 bases in between. This CDR3 spans 12 amino acids. Germline loops: CDR1 SGHTS, CDR2 YDEGEE. The CDR3 loop is CASSIRGEKLFF. The CDR3 region has the DNA TGTGCCAGCAGCATAAGAGGTGAAAAACTGTTTTTT.

This rearrangement joins TRBV28 to TRBJ2-5, with TRBD2 identical over 8 bases. After removal of 6 bases from V and 5 bases from J, the junction contained 5 bases not matched to a gene. The CDR3 covers 13 residues. Looked up from germline, CDR1 is MDHEN and CDR2 is SYDVKM. CDR3 nucleotides: TGTGCCAGCAGACGGGGGGGGTACGAGACCCAGTACTTC. It is translated as CASRRGGYETQYF.

This chain joins TRBV11-1 and TRBJ2-7; 7 positions agree with TRBD2. The CDR3 extends over 12 amino acids. V trimming: 6 bases; J trimming: 2 bases; junction bases outside the gene matches: 1. Germline V gives CDR1 SGHAT, CDR2 FQDESV (reference sequence). The CDR3 sequence: CASRGGPYEQYF. CDR3 DNA sequence: TGTGCCAGCAGGGGAGGGCCCTACGAGCAGTACTTC.

This chain connects TRBV11-2 to TRBJ1-5; tentatively, D is TRBD1 (5 bases). The CDR3 totals 15 residues. V was clipped by 5 bases and J by 7 bases, with 18 bases between them. CDR1 is SGHAT, CDR2 FQNNGV, per germline. The CDR3 coding sequence is TGTGCCAGCAGCCCCGGACACGGGCCCGGCCAGCCCCAGCATTTT. Amino acid sequence: CASSPGHGPGQPQHF.

CDR3 sequence: CASGGRRVPARAQYF. Here the CDR3 DNA reads TGTGCCAGCGGAGGCAGGAGGGTCCCCGCCAGGGCGCAGTATTTT. This sequence joins TRBV6-5 and TRBJ2-3; TRBD2 might be the D (6 bases). Germline CDR1 is MNHEY and CDR2 is SVGAGI. Trimming removed 8 bases at V and 10 bases at J, with 25 bases between. The CDR3 runs to 15 residues.

The genes are TRBV19 and TRBJ2-5; D might be TRBD1 (6 bases). Trimming took off 3 bases at V and 5 bases at J, with 16 bases between the two ends. The CDR3 contains 15 residues. Germline CDR1 is LNHDA and CDR2 is SQIVND (reference sequence). The CDR3 DNA sequence: TGTGCCAGTAGTATCCAGGGGATAGATCGGGAGACCCAGTACTTC. Translated: CASSIQGIDRETQYF.

This chain uses TRBV10-3 with TRBJ2-3; the match to TRBD1 covers 10 bases. Trimming took 7 bases from V and 1 from J; bases not matched to a gene: 8. In germline, CDR1 is ENHRY, CDR2 SYGVKD. The CDR3 runs 16 residues. The CDR3 coding sequence is TGTGCCATCACTATTCGACAGGGGGCAGGCACAGATACGCAGTATTTT. This gives the protein CAITIRQGAGTDTQYF.

This sequence joins TRBV29-1 and TRBJ1-2, with D perhaps TRBD1 (5 bases). The CDR3 length is 12 residues. Trimming pared 5 bases from V and 7 bases from J, leaving 14 bases between. Germline CDR1 is SQVTM and CDR2 is ANQGSEA. The CDR3 loop reads CSVQNSGGGYTF. The CDR3 DNA is TGCAGCGTTCAGAATTCCGGGGGTGGCTACACCTTC.

The CDR3 spells CASTGGVWADTQYF. Here the CDR3 DNA reads TGTGCCAGCACCGGGGGAGTATGGGCAGATACGCAGTATTTT. This sequence joins TRBV7-9 and TRBJ2-3, with TRBD2 as a possible D gene (6 bases). The CDR3 consists of 14 residues. The germline V gene encodes CDR1 SEHNR and CDR2 FQNEAQ (reference sequence). V was pared by 7 bases and J by 4 bases, with 15 bases between.

This chain uses TRBV30 with TRBJ1-1; D is uncertain. V dropped 5 bases and J dropped 4 bases, with 14 bases sitting between them. This CDR3 contains 13 residues. Germline V gene sequence: CDR1 GTSNPN, CDR2 SVGIG (reference sequence). This chain's CDR3 is CAWEVAVRTEAFF. The CDR3 region has the DNA TGTGCCTGGGAGGTCGCGGTCCGCACTGAAGCTTTCTTT.

A remark on this clone: Just one base apart from a much larger clone, this may be a read error. The CDR3: CASSLAGGHNEQFF. In nucleotides, the CDR3 is TGTGCCAGCAGCTTAGCGGGGGGACACAATGAGCAGTTCTTC. This sequence joins TRBV7-2 and TRBJ2-1; possibly TRBD2 for D (6 bases). The CDR3 consists of 14 residues. Trimming pared 0 bases from V and 5 bases from J, leaving 8 bases between. Germline CDR1 reads SGHTA; CDR2 reads FQGNSA.

V is TRBV10-3 and J is TRBJ1-5; maybe TRBD1 (5 bases). CDR1 and CDR2 from the germline V gene are ENHRY and SYGVKD. Trimming pared 4 bases from V and 5 bases from J, leaving 12 bases between. The CDR3 runs 14 residues. In nucleotides, the CDR3 is TGTGCCATCAGTGTGGGGGGGGTAGATCAGCCCCAGCATTTT. Residues: CAISVGGVDQPQHF.